These T cell receptor beta chains were read from a single sample in a study of cytomegalovirus exposure and HLA in healthy donors. Clones were read by immunoSEQ multiplex PCR, and TCRdb kept only the in-frame ones, dropping some. Among approximately 62,000 clones, around 90% were seen once, and the ten largest hold 1.3%. Sequenced: PBMCs. Receptors were obtained from a woman aged 18-29 years in good health and CMV-seronegative. The CDR3 runs from the conserved cysteine through the conserved F or W. Each record gives: J gene, V gene, clone size, CDR3 length, D gene, CDR3 DNA, CDR3 protein. A D gene is named only where the DNA matches it firmly. Not all rows give a size; the values are once, few, many and, for expanded clones, a class.

J: TRBJ2-7; V: TRBV23-1; size: NA; length: 14; D: NA; DNA: TGCGCCAGCAGGACAGTAGTTCACCTGTACGAGCAGTACTTC; CDR3: CASRTVVHLYEQYF
J: TRBJ2-3; V: TRBV7-2; size: NA; length: 17; D: TRBD2; DNA: TGTGCCAGCAGACCCGCGGGCAGCGGGAGGGGATCAGATACGCAGTATTTT; CDR3: CASRPAGSGRGSDTQYF
J: TRBJ2-7; V: TRBV2; size: NA; length: 17; D: NA; DNA: TGTGCCAGCAGTGAATTAGCGTCTGGGGGCGTTTTTCACGAGCAGTACTTC; CDR3: CASSELASGGVFHEQYF
J: TRBJ1-5; V: TRBV9; size: NA; length: 15; D: NA; DNA: TGTGCCAGCAGCCAAGCGGGATATAGCAATCATCCCCAGCATTTT; CDR3: CASSQAGYSNHPQHF
J: TRBJ2-7; V: TRBV21-1; size: NA; length: 16; D: NA; DNA: TGTGCCAGCAGCAAAGCGCTTCGGACAGGCAGCTACGAGCAGTACTTC; CDR3: CASSKALRTGSYEQYF
J: TRBJ2-7; V: TRBV28; size: NA; length: 15; D: TRBD2; DNA: TGTGCCAGCAGTTTACCAGGGGGACTAGCATCCGAGCAGTACTTC; CDR3: CASSLPGGLASEQYF
J: TRBJ2-3; V: TRBV11-3; size: once; length: 16; D: TRBD1; DNA: TGTGCCAGCAGCTCGCGGGACAGGGAGAGCACAGATACGCAGTATTTT; CDR3: CASSSRDRESTDTQYF
J: TRBJ2-1; V: TRBV7-9; size: NA; length: 15; D: TRBD1; DNA: TGTGCCAGCAGCTCGACGGGACAGGGGGCCCCGGCCCAGTTCTTC; CDR3: CASSSTGQGAPAQFF
J: TRBJ1-2; V: TRBV27; size: NA; length: 14; D: NA; DNA: TGTGCCAGCAGCCCGAGGGTGGGAGGCTATGGCTACACCTTC; CDR3: CASSPRVGGYGYTF
J: TRBJ1-6; V: TRBV10-3; size: NA; length: 18; D: TRBD1; DNA: TGTGCCATCAGTGAGTCGCCCCACTTGACAGGGGACTATTCACCCCTCCACTTT; CDR3: CAISESPHLTGDYSPLHF
J: TRBJ2-6; V: TRBV19; size: NA; length: 17; D: NA; DNA: TGTGCCAGTAGTCCGAACAGGGCGAGCTCTGGGGCCAACGTCCTGACTTTC; CDR3: CASSPNRASSGANVLTF
J: TRBJ1-1; V: TRBV9; size: NA; length: 14; D: TRBD1; DNA: TGTGCCAGCAACAGAGGGGGCTCGAACACTGAAGCTTTCTTT; CDR3: CASNRGGSNTEAFF
J: TRBJ1-6; V: TRBV14; size: NA; length: 15; D: NA; DNA: TGTGCCAGCAGCCAAGTCCAGGGTTATAATTCACCCCTCCACTTT; CDR3: CASSQVQGYNSPLHF
J: TRBJ1-1; V: TRBV6-6; size: NA; length: 14; D: TRBD1; DNA: TGTGCCAGCAGACCCGGACAGGGCACGAGTGAGGCTTTCTTT; CDR3: CASRPGQGTSEAFF
J: TRBJ1-2; V: TRBV4-1; size: few; length: 15; D: NA; DNA: TGCGCCAGCAGCCAAGTGGTGAGCGGGGACTATGGCTACACCTTC; CDR3: CASSQVVSGDYGYTF
J: TRBJ1-2; V: TRBV10-1; size: few; length: 13; D: NA; DNA: TGCGCCAGCCCCCGGGGAAATCCCTATGGCTACACCTTC; CDR3: CASPRGNPYGYTF
J: TRBJ1-1; V: TRBV5-4; size: NA; length: 15; D: NA; DNA: TGTGCCAGCAGCTTGGACAGCCTCATGAACACTGAAGCTTTCTTT; CDR3: CASSLDSLMNTEAFF
J: TRBJ2-3; V: TRBV4-1; size: NA; length: 17; D: NA; DNA: TGCGCCAGCAGCCAAGGTCTGAAAGCCGAGGTAGTGGATACGCAGTATTTT; CDR3: CASSQGLKAEVVDTQYF
J: TRBJ2-2; V: TRBV2; size: NA; length: 15; D: TRBD1; DNA: TGTGCCAGCAGTTTGACAGGGGGCATCACCGGGGAGCTGTTTTTT; CDR3: CASSLTGGITGELFF
J: TRBJ1-5; V: TRBV7-9; size: NA; length: 12; D: NA; DNA: TGTGCCAGCGCAGGGGATAATCAGCCCCAGCATTTT; CDR3: CASAGDNQPQHF
J: TRBJ2-3; V: TRBV14; size: NA; length: 18; D: TRBD2; DNA: TGTGCCAGCAGCGTCGTGAACAGAGCGGGGGGAAGCACAGATACGCAGTATTTT; CDR3: CASSVVNRAGGSTDTQYF
J: TRBJ2-1; V: TRBV10-2; size: once; length: 16; D: TRBD1; DNA: TGCGCCAGCATCGGAACAGGGGGCGTCGGGTACAATGAGCAGTTCTTC; CDR3: CASIGTGGVGYNEQFF
J: TRBJ2-2; V: TRBV28; size: NA; length: 14; D: NA; DNA: TGTGCCAGCAGTTGGGGGGGCAACACCGGGGAGCTGTTTTTT; CDR3: CASSWGGNTGELFF
J: TRBJ2-1; V: TRBV5-1; size: NA; length: 17; D: NA; DNA: TGCGCCAGCAGCTTGTTTGGGGTGAGGGGGTCCATCAATGAGCAGTTCTTC; CDR3: CASSLFGVRGSINEQFF
J: TRBJ2-3; V: TRBV19; size: NA; length: 15; D: NA; DNA: TGTGCCAGTAGTATAGTCCGGACTACAACAGATACGCAGTATTTT; CDR3: CASSIVRTTTDTQYF
J: TRBJ1-4; V: TRBV5-8; size: NA; length: 16; D: NA; DNA: TGTGCCAGCAGCTTGTTACAGGGTATAGGATCTGAAAAACTGTTTTTT; CDR3: CASSLLQGIGSEKLFF
J: TRBJ2-5; V: TRBV10-3; size: NA; length: 13; D: TRBD2; DNA: TGTGCCATCAGTGAAGCGGGAGAAGAGACCCAGTACTTC; CDR3: CAISEAGEETQYF
J: TRBJ1-2; V: TRBV7-8; size: NA; length: 14; D: NA; DNA: TGTGCCAGCAGCTTAGGTCCTAGCGGCGATGGCTACACCTTC; CDR3: CASSLGPSGDGYTF
J: TRBJ1-3; V: TRBV15; size: NA; length: 15; D: TRBD1; DNA: TGTGCCACCTCCAATGACAGGGCAGTTGGAAACACCATATATTTT; CDR3: CATSNDRAVGNTIYF
J: TRBJ1-2; V: TRBV5-1; size: NA; length: 16; D: NA; DNA: TGCGCCAGCAGCTTAGATCACAAATCCGCTAACTATGGCTACACCTTC; CDR3: CASSLDHKSANYGYTF
J: TRBJ1-6; V: TRBV6-5; size: few; length: 14; D: TRBD1; DNA: TGTGCCAGCAGCCCGGGACAGGGTGCTTCACCCCTCCACTTT; CDR3: CASSPGQGASPLHF
J: TRBJ2-1; V: TRBV11-1; size: NA; length: 15; D: TRBD2; DNA: TGTGCCAGCAGCTTACAGCGGGGGGGATTTAATGAGCAGTTCTTC; CDR3: CASSLQRGGFNEQFF
J: TRBJ2-7; V: TRBV5-1; size: NA; length: 16; D: NA; DNA: TGCGCCAGCAGCTTGGGGTCCGGACTTAAAGAATCGCAGCAGTACTTC; CDR3: CASSLGSGLKESQQYF
J: TRBJ1-2; V: TRBV2; size: NA; length: 12; D: NA; DNA: TGTGCCAGCAGGGTGGACAGCTATGGCTACACCTTC; CDR3: CASRVDSYGYTF
J: TRBJ1-4; V: TRBV6-5; size: NA; length: 15; D: NA; DNA: TGTGCCAGCAGTTACTCAGAAACAGGCCGTCAAAAACTGTTTTTT; CDR3: CASSYSETGRQKLFF
J: TRBJ2-2; V: TRBV15; size: NA; length: 13; D: NA; DNA: TGTGCCACCAGCCCCTCTCGGGCCGGGGAGCTGTTTTTT; CDR3: CATSPSRAGELFF
J: TRBJ2-5; V: TRBV28; size: NA; length: 16; D: NA; DNA: TGTGCCAGCAGTTCCAGGCGGCGGGCGGGAAGGGAGACCCAGTACTTC; CDR3: CASSSRRRAGRETQYF
J: TRBJ2-5; V: TRBV7-9; size: NA; length: 13; D: NA; DNA: TGTGCCAGCAGCCCTCCCCCCAGAGAGACCCAGTACTTC; CDR3: CASSPPPRETQYF
J: TRBJ1-2; V: TRBV28; size: NA; length: 15; D: TRBD1; DNA: TGTGCCAGCCAAACCGGGTTAGGGACAGGGAGGGGCTACACCTTC; CDR3: CASQTGLGTGRGYTF
J: TRBJ2-7; V: TRBV4-1; size: NA; length: 14; D: NA; DNA: TGCGCCAGCAGCCAAGATCGCCTGCGAGCTCCGCAGTACTTC; CDR3: CASSQDRLRAPQYF
J: TRBJ2-2; V: TRBV7-3; size: NA; length: 15; D: TRBD1; DNA: TGTGCCAGCAGCCCGGGACAGATCCGTACCGGGGAGCTGTTTTTT; CDR3: CASSPGQIRTGELFF
J: TRBJ1-2; V: TRBV9; size: NA; length: 14; D: NA; DNA: TGTGCCAGCAGCGTAGACGGCAGGAACTATGGCTACACCTTC; CDR3: CASSVDGRNYGYTF